Sequencing of this TCR beta chain was carried out in a study of cytomegalovirus exposure and HLA in healthy donors. PCR employed 60 Vbeta and 13 Jbeta primers. Repertoires were generated with immunoSEQ multiplex PCR, while TCRdb's copy carries only in-frame clones and drops some. The sample lists 180,000 or so clones; roughly 77% were seen once. Of note for this clone: Its target is not known.

Notes on the study in general: HLA allele associations emerged for around 16,000 TCR beta sequences in a later analysis, at 0.05 false discovery rate.

In germline, CDR1 is MNHEY, CDR2 SMNVEV (reference sequence). The V end was cut by 4 bases, the J end by 0 bases, with 9 bases between. This CDR3 has 15 residues. Sequencing input: PBMCs. V gene TRBV27 combines with J gene TRBJ2-2; a possible D gene is TRBD1 (6 bases). This receptor was identified in a woman between 40 and 50 years old in good health and CMV-seropositive. The CDR3 here is CASSSRTANTGELFF. As DNA, the CDR3 is TGTGCCAGCAGTTCCCGGACAGCGAACACCGGGGAGCTGTTTTTT.